The 30 T cell receptor beta chains below were found in one sample sequenced in a study of cytotoxic CD8 clonotypes in ibrutinib-treated CLL. Measured with immunoSEQ multiplex PCR; TCRdb has only the in-frame clones, and not every one. The profile shows roughly 200,000 clones, approximately 68% of them singletons. The sequencing used PBMCs, collected after 24 months of ibrutinib treatment. The source is a human donor with chronic lymphocytic leukemia.

The chain has TRBV19 and TRBJ2-7; D not resolved. Trimming removed 5 bases from V and 4 bases from J, with 12 bases in between. Germline lookup yields CDR1 LNHDA and CDR2 SQIVND (reference sequence). CDR3 length: 13 amino acids. The CDR3 DNA follows: TGTGCCAGTAGTGAGCAGGCTCCGTACGAGCAGTACTTC. Translating gives CASSEQAPYEQYF.

The chain carries TRBV19 and TRBJ2-1; 10 positions match TRBD1. This CDR3 region has 14 residues. Germline V CDR1 and CDR2: LNHDA, SQIVND (reference sequence). Losses at the gene ends were 7 bases for V and 9 bases for J; bases not matched to a gene: 9. CDR3 sequence reads: CASTPTGGFGEQFF. CDR3 nucleotides: TGTGCCAGTACCCCGACAGGGGGCTTCGGTGAGCAGTTCTTC.

Only one count was recorded for this clone. V and J are TRBV27 and TRBJ2-7; 7 positions match TRBD1. After removal of 4 bases from V and 4 bases from J, the junction contained 4 bases not matched to a gene. Looked up from germline, CDR1 is MNHEY and CDR2 is SMNVEV (reference sequence). The CDR3 runs to 13 residues. CDR3 DNA: TGTGCCAGCAGTTGGGACAGAGGATACGAGCAGTACTTC. Its protein is CASSWDRGYEQYF.

CDR3 bases: TGCAGTGCGCCTCCGGGACATTCAGTT. Amino acids: CSAPPGHSV. The chain is built from TRBV20-1 and TRBJ2-7; tentatively, D is TRBD1 (6 bases). This CDR3 is 9 amino acids long. The germline CDR1 and CDR2 sequences are DFQATT and SNEGSKA (reference sequence).

This clone has only a few counts. The chain links TRBV7-8 to TRBJ2-5; D not resolved. Germline CDR1 and CDR2: SGHVS and FQNEAQ. The CDR3 length is 13 residues. Trimming cost V 2 bases and J 1 base, with 5 bases left between them. Here the CDR3 reads CASSLLPQETQYF. CDR3 DNA sequence: TGTGCCAGCAGCTTATTGCCCCAAGAGACCCAGTACTTC.

In this sample, this clone turned up once. The gene calls are TRBV28 and TRBJ2-1; 10 positions match TRBD1. Trimming at V came to 6 bases and at J to 7 bases, leaving 9 bases not matched to a gene. This CDR3 spans 15 amino acids. Germline lookup yields CDR1 MDHEN and CDR2 SYDVKM. CDR3 DNA sequence: TGTGCCAGCAGATCGGGACAGGGGAGTCATAATGAGCAGTTCTTC. This codes for CASRSGQGSHNEQFF.

This chain links TRBV14 with TRBJ1-1, with TRBD1 matching over 8 bases. CDR3 length: 13 amino acids. CDR1 is SGHDN and CDR2 is FVKESK in the germline V gene. Losses at the gene ends were 10 bases for V and 3 bases for J; bases not matched to a gene: 7. CDR3 region: CATQGQEYTEAFF. CDR3 nucleotide sequence: TGTGCCACTCAGGGACAGGAATACACTGAAGCTTTCTTT.

The gene calls are TRBV5-6 and TRBJ1-3; no clear D gene. Trimming left V 3 bases short and J 3 bases short, with 13 bases between. CDR3 size: 15 residues. In germline, CDR1 is SGHDT, CDR2 YYEEEE. For the CDR3, the DNA is TGTGCCAGCAGCTCCTTCGGATGGGTTGGAAACACCATATATTTT. Its translation: CASSSFGWVGNTIYF.

This clone has only one observation. The chain carries TRBV7-9 and TRBJ2-1; 16 positions agree with TRBD2. V trimming: 5 bases; J trimming: 9 bases; junction bases outside the gene matches: 7. Per germline, CDR1 SEHNR and CDR2 FQNEAQ (reference sequence). The length of the CDR3 is 16 residues. The CDR3 DNA follows: TGTGCCAGCAGCATCGGGACTAGCGGGAGGGCCGGTGAGCAGTTCTTC. Protein product: CASSIGTSGRAGEQFF.

This chain links TRBV12-5 with TRBJ2-1; 14 positions agree with TRBD2. CDR3 length: 15 residues. CDR1 is LGHNT, CDR2 FRNRAP, per germline. V shed 5 bases and J 9 bases; nucleotides not matched to a gene: 6. CDR3 in DNA: TGTGCTAGTGGTAAGGGACTAGCGGGAGCCCTTGAGCAGTTCTTC. Encoded protein: CASGKGLAGALEQFF. Based on the CDR3 plus reference TRBV12-5 and TRBJ2-1, the full variable domain is DARVTQTPRHKVTEMGQEVTMRCQPILGHNTVFWYRQTMMQGLELLAYFRNRAPLDDSGMPKDRFSAEMPDATLATLKIQPSEPRDSAVYFCASGKGLAGALEQFFGPGTRLTVL.

A few counts support this clone. The chain uses TRBV5-4 and TRBJ1-4, with 10 bases fitting TRBD1. Germline V gives CDR1 SGHNT, CDR2 YYREEE (reference sequence). The CDR3 is 15 residues long. V shed 4 bases and J 4 bases; nucleotides not matched to a gene: 4. CDR3 in amino acids: CASSTGQGVNEKLFF. The DNA of the CDR3 is TGTGCCAGCAGCACCGGACAGGGGGTTAATGAAAAACTGTTTTTT. The full variable domain, with the rest looked up from reference TRBV5-4 and TRBJ1-4, is ETGVTQSPTHLIKTRGQQVTLRCSSQSGHNTVSWYQQALGQGPQFIFQYYREEENGRGNFPPRFSGLQFPNYSSELNVNALELDDSALYLCASSTGQGVNEKLFFGSGTQLSVL.

This sequence joins TRBV5-6 and TRBJ2-1, with D possibly being TRBD2 (6 bases). Deletions cut 0 bases from V and 9 bases from J, with 13 bases between. This CDR3 is built from 14 residues. Germline-derived CDR1 and CDR2 are SGHDT and YYEEEE. The CDR3 is CASSLVGLATEQFF. CDR3 nucleotide sequence: TGTGCCAGCAGCTTGGTGGGTCTAGCGACTGAGCAGTTCTTC.

The chain links TRBV9 to TRBJ2-2; unclear D gene. This CDR3 has 16 residues. Germline-derived CDR1 and CDR2 are SGDLS and YYNGEE. The ends were cut back, 0 bases at V and 7 bases at J, with 16 bases in the middle. The CDR3 nucleotides read TGTGCCAGCAGCGTAGGAACCTACTCTTACATCGGGGAGCTGTTTTTT. Its translation is CASSVGTYSYIGELFF.

This chain links TRBV13 with TRBJ1-2; a weak D match, TRBD1 (5 bases). CDR3 length: 14 residues. V was shortened by 5 bases and J by 1 base, with 11 bases between the two germline ends. Germline values: CDR1 PRHDT, CDR2 FYEKMQ (reference sequence). The CDR3 region is CASSRGGSNYGYTF. The DNA for the CDR3 is TGTGCCAGCAGCCGCGGGGGGAGTAACTATGGCTACACCTTC.

V gene TRBV5-6 combines with J gene TRBJ1-1; 8 nucleotides agree with TRBD1. The junction had 16 bases not matched to a gene; V was cut back by 6 bases and J by 6 bases. The CDR3 length is 16 residues. The germline V gene has CDR1 SGHDT and CDR2 YYEEEE. For the CDR3, the DNA is TGTGCCAGCATTCCGGAGCAGGGGGCGATGGTCGCTGAAGCTTTCTTT. Protein product: CASIPEQGAMVAEAFF.

The chain carries TRBV29-1 and TRBJ2-1, with 7 positions matching TRBD2. Germline CDR1 is SQVTM and CDR2 is ANQGSEA. The V and J ends lost 4 bases and 0 bases, in that order; junction bases with no gene match: 9. The CDR3 sequence is 16 residues long. The CDR3 coding sequence is TGCAGCGTTGCCGGGCCTAGCGGAAGCTCCTACAATGAGCAGTTCTTC. Translating it yields CSVAGPSGSSYNEQFF.

A word on this clone: One end of the junction fails to match germline, which may point to a read error. Other DNA sequences within the sample encode an identical CDR3. The chain couples TRBV9 to TRBJ2-1, with 7 bases fitting TRBD2. Germline assignment: CDR1 SGDLS and CDR2 YYNGEE. This CDR3 is built from 13 residues. Here the CDR3 DNA reads TGTGCCAGCAGTGTAGCGGGCCGCAATGAGCAGTTCTTC. This sequence encodes CASSVAGRNEQFF.

J is TRBJ2-1 and V is TRBV27, with D uncertain. The CDR3 is made up of 12 amino acids. Trimming took 2 bases from V and 6 from J, leaving 5 bases between them. From germline, CDR1 is MNHEY and CDR2 SMNVEV (reference sequence). CDR3 coding DNA: TGTGCCAGCAGTTTACCTTTCAATGAGCAGTTCTTC. This codes for CASSLPFNEQFF.

This clone has a handful of counts. V gene TRBV9 combines with J gene TRBJ2-3; possible D gene TRBD2, 5 bases. This CDR3 is 17 amino acids long. The V and J ends lost 3 bases and 2 bases respectively, with 19 bases between them. Germline CDR1 and CDR2: SGDLS and YYNGEE. CDR3 loop: CASSAPPVYGLTDTQYF. Written as DNA, the CDR3 is TGTGCCAGCAGCGCTCCCCCAGTCTACGGACTCACAGATACGCAGTATTTT.

The chain has TRBV9 and TRBJ1-1, with TRBD1 matching 9 bases. CDR1 and CDR2 from the germline V gene are SGDLS and YYNGEE. J gave up 11 bases and V 4 bases, and 9 bases lay outside the gene matches. This CDR3 has 13 residues. In nucleotides, the CDR3 is TGTGCCAGCAGCTTCCGGGACAGGGAAGGTGCTTTCTTT. This sequence encodes CASSFRDREGAFF.

The chain uses TRBV27 and TRBJ1-2; unclear D gene. This CDR3 has 14 residues. The V gene's germline CDR1 is MNHEY and CDR2 SMNVEV (reference sequence). V lost 1 base to trimming and J lost 6 bases, with 12 bases between them. The CDR3 sequence is CASSLFLGLNGYTF. The CDR3 region has the DNA TGTGCCAGCAGTTTATTCCTGGGGTTGAATGGCTACACCTTC.

The genes are TRBV27 and TRBJ2-1; no definite D call. Trimming removed 4 bases from V and 3 bases from J, with 4 bases in between. CDR1 and CDR2 from the germline V gene are MNHEY and SMNVEV (reference sequence). The CDR3 spans 12 residues. The CDR3 nucleotides read TGTGCCAGCAGTTGGAACTACAATGAGCAGTTCTTC. It specifies CASSWNYNEQFF.

The genes are TRBV4-1 and TRBJ2-3; no firm D call. The V gene's germline CDR1 is MGHRA and CDR2 YSYEKL. There are 13 residues in the CDR3. The V gene lost 4 bases and the J gene lost 3 bases, with 8 bases spanning the gap. CDR3 nucleotides: TGCGCCAGCAGCCTCCGAGAAACAGATACGCAGTATTTT. Amino acids: CASSLRETDTQYF.

The rearrangement uses TRBV4-1 and TRBJ2-7, with 9 bases identical to TRBD1. CDR1 MGHRA and CDR2 YSYEKL come from the germline V gene. This CDR3 contains 16 residues. V gave up 3 bases and J gave up 3 bases; unmatched junction bases: 9. The CDR3 DNA reads as TGCGCCAGCAGCCAGGGGCTCGGGACAGGGTTCTACGAGCAGTACTTC. Translation: CASSQGLGTGFYEQYF.

The chain carries TRBV2 and TRBJ2-1; TRBD2 matches 15 bases. J gave up 6 bases and V 6 bases, and 9 bases lay outside the gene matches. Germline V gene data show CDR1 as SNHLY and CDR2 as FYNNEI. This CDR3 has 17 amino acids. The CDR3, as DNA: TGTGCCAGCAGCGAATGGACTAGCGGGAGGGCCGGCAATGAGCAGTTCTTC. This encodes CASSEWTSGRAGNEQFF.

Only one count was recorded for this clone. The chain links TRBV29-1 to TRBJ2-1, with D perhaps matching TRBD2 (6 bases). V lost 2 bases and J lost 0, with 11 bases in between. CDR1 SQVTM and CDR2 ANQGSEA come from the germline V gene. The CDR3 loop spans 15 amino acids. CDR3 in amino acids: CSVELAGSSYNEQFF. The CDR3 nucleotides read TGCAGCGTTGAACTTGCGGGGAGCTCCTACAATGAGCAGTTCTTC.

The rearrangement uses TRBV20-1 and TRBJ1-2, with a tentative D call TRBD1 (5 bases). V was trimmed by 6 bases and J by 6 bases, leaving 11 bases between them. In germline, CDR1 is DFQATT, CDR2 SNEGSKA (reference sequence). The CDR3 length is 11 residues. CDR3 protein: CSAGLGDGYTF. DNA of the CDR3: TGCAGTGCCGGACTAGGGGATGGCTACACCTTC.

This clone was recorded once. The rearrangement joins TRBV9 to TRBJ2-5; possibly TRBD2 for D (6 bases). V was trimmed by 0 bases and J by 5 bases, leaving 17 bases between them. CDR1 is SGDLS and CDR2 is YYNGEE in the germline V gene. The CDR3 runs to 16 residues. The CDR3 DNA reads TGTGCCAGCAGCGTAGCGGCCGGAGGGGATGGGGAGACCCAGTACTTC. It is translated as CASSVAAGGDGETQYF.

CDR3 sequence: CASRDGYNEQFF. CDR3 sequence (DNA): TGTGCCAGCAGGGACGGGTACAATGAGCAGTTCTTC. The chain employs TRBV6-5 and TRBJ2-1; no clear D gene. Germline lookup yields CDR1 MNHEY and CDR2 SVGAGI. The CDR3 totals 12 residues. V lost 6 bases, J lost 4 bases, and 7 bases lay in between.

This clone appeared a single time. The chain joins TRBV5-4 to TRBJ1-6; 7 nucleotides agree with TRBD1. The germline V gene encodes CDR1 SGHNT and CDR2 YYREEE (reference sequence). With V trimmed by 4 bases and J by 7 bases, 5 bases remained unmatched. CDR3 length equals 14 residues. The CDR3 sequence: CASSPGQKNSPLHF. For the CDR3, the DNA is TGTGCCAGCAGCCCGGGACAGAAAAATTCACCCCTCCACTTT. Drawing the rest from reference TRBV5-4 and TRBJ1-6, the complete variable domain is ETGVTQSPTHLIKTRGQQVTLRCSSQSGHNTVSWYQQALGQGPQFIFQYYREEENGRGNFPPRFSGLQFPNYSSELNVNALELDDSALYLCASSPGQKNSPLHFGNGTRLTVT.